This TCR beta chain was obtained from a study of Ad26.COV2.S vaccination and SARS-CoV-2 variants. Study as a whole: Doses of Ad26.COV2.S were injected into muscle once or twice, 56 days apart.

Produced via immunoSEQ multiplex PCR; TCRdb's table is partial and in-frame only. The profile shows approximately 240,000 clones, roughly 90% of them singletons. Germline CDR1 and CDR2: SGHTA and FQGNSA. V lost 4 bases, J lost 11 bases, and 3 bases stayed unmatched. This CDR3 spans 12 amino acids. This clone has just one count. Treatment: 19 received Ad26.COV2.S at low or high dose, single or two shots; 5 received placebo; per-sample allocation not given. Sampling was done on day 63 after the first vaccine or placebo injection. V gene TRBV7-2 combines with J gene TRBJ1-4, with 8 bases aligning to TRBD1. Material: peripheral blood, obtained in a trial of Ad26.COV2.S vaccine versus placebo. The source is a person aged 18-65 years who received the Ad26.COV2.S COVID-19 vaccine or a placebo. The DNA for the CDR3 is TGTGCCAGCAGCTCGGACAGGGTGAAACTGTTTTTT. Translation: CASSSDRVKLFF.